This T cell receptor (beta chain) is from a study of control samples from healthy donors and cancer patients (dated by TCRdb to the early 2020s). Libraries were made using the immunoSEQ multiplex PCR assay. In its TCRdb copy, this immuneACCESS table keeps in-frame sequences only and misses some clones. Where compared with another copy, unresolved V genes explain less than half of these, and the others have no known cause. The sample contains around 12,000 clones, more than 85% of them found a single time. The top ten clonotypes cover approximately 15% of the sample. To note about this clone: This clone's antigen is unknown. The record has no base qualities; no much larger clone is one base away.

The trim is 4 bases for V and 7 bases for J, with a gap of 9 bases between the germline ends. Including cysteine and phenylalanine, the CDR3 has 13 amino acids. CDR3 DNA is the only sequence kept; it has 39 bases, read in frame from the first base. Sequences SGHRS (CDR1) and YFSETQ (CDR2) are obtained from the germline V gene. The rearrangement combines TRBV5-1 with TRBJ1-6; a confident D gene designation cannot be given. The sequenced material came from PBMCs. The TCR sequence derives from a man older than 75 with lung cancer. The sequence in DNA is TGCGCCAGCAGCAGGTTAGGGAATTCACCCCTCCACTTT. Translated, this gives CASSRLGNSPLHF.